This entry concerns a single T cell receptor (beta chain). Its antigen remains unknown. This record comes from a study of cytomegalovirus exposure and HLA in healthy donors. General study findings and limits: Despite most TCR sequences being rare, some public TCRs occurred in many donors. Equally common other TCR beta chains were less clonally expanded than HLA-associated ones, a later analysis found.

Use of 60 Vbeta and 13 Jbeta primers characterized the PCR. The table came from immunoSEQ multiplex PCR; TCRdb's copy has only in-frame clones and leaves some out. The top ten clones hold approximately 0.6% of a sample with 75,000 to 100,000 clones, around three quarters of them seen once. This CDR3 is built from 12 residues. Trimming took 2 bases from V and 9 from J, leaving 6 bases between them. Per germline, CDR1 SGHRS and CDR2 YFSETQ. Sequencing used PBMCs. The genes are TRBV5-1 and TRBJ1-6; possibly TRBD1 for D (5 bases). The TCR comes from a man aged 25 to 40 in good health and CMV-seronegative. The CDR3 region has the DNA TGCGCCAGCAGCTTCGGGGGTTCACCCCTCCACTTT. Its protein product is CASSFGGSPLHF.